The source of this T cell receptor beta chain is a study of T cells after yellow fever vaccination. Germline values: CDR1 SGHTA, CDR2 FQGNSA. Deletions cut 6 bases from V and 0 bases from J, with 15 bases between. The CDR3 length is 15 residues. From the 5' RACE reads, TCRdb called clonotypes with MiXCR, one entry per CDR3 protein. The sample has 500,000 to 650,000 distinct CDR3 sequences, 12% seen once; the top ten hold about 15%. Many counts were recorded for this clonotype. The origin of this receptor is a man in his thirties or forties who received the YFV17D yellow fever vaccine. The rearrangement uses TRBV7-2 and TRBJ2-7; D might be TRBD1 or TRBD2, each matching 5 bases. Sequenced here: PBMCs, sampled on the day of the yellow fever booster vaccination. CDR3 bases: TGTGCCAGCAGACGGGGCCCCGAAAGCTCCTACGAGCAGTACTTC. Translation gives CASRRGPESSYEQYF.